This TCR beta chain is drawn from a study of spatial heterogeneity in lung cancer. For the study at large: In tumor regions, TCR transcript counts tracked strongly with a T cell module score from matched bulk RNA-seq. An average of more than ten raw reads was observed per unique TCR and UMI combination.

The sample's time point: sample taken at primary tumor resection. TCRdb fed the 5' RACE reads into MiXCR, producing one record per CDR3 protein. The profile shows roughly 28,000 distinct CDR3 sequences, roughly 6.6% of them singletons. This clonotype came up many times. Its target is unknown. General study results and limits: Counts of expanded alpha and beta TCRs within tumors tracked the tumor nonsynonymous mutation count.

The CDR3 runs 13 residues. The germline gives CDR1 LGHDT, CDR2 YNNKEL (reference sequence). Trimming removed 0 bases from V and 13 bases from J, with 10 bases in between. The chain employs TRBV3-1 and TRBJ1-6; D is uncertain. The source of this sequence is a male donor with early-stage non-small cell lung cancer. Source: lung tumor tissue, taken at surgery. CDR3 residues: CASSQERTTPLHF. DNA of the CDR3: TGTGCCAGCAGCCAAGAAAGAACCACTCCCCTCCACTTT.